These 17 T cell receptor beta chains were all obtained from the same sample, sequenced in a study of blood T cell repertoires in COVID-19. Some clones are missing from TCRdb's copy, which holds only in-frame ones; the method was immunoSEQ multiplex PCR. The sample has fewer than 150,000 clones; roughly 85% are singletons. The sample comprised peripheral blood. The receptors stem from a woman aged 55-75 years with COVID-19, enrolled during active disease.

V is TRBV6-5 and J is TRBJ2-1, with 9 bases matching TRBD2. Germline V gene lookup returns CDR1 MNHEY and CDR2 SVGAGI. V shed 2 bases, J shed 9 bases, and the junction held 8 bases outside the gene matches. The CDR3 has 15 residues. CDR3 amino acids: CASSYGLAGPSEQFF. DNA for the CDR3: TGTGCCAGCAGTTACGGGCTAGCGGGGCCTAGTGAGCAGTTCTTC.

V usage is TRBV6-1 and J usage is TRBJ2-1; D is possibly TRBD1 (6 bases). V shed 3 bases and J shed 5 bases, with 8 bases lying between them. This CDR3 comprises 13 residues. CDR1 is MNHNS and CDR2 is SASEGT in the germline V gene. The CDR3 coding sequence is TGTGCCAGCAGTGACAGGGGCCACAATGAGCAGTTCTTC. Translated: CASSDRGHNEQFF.

In its sample, this clone was seen once. This CDR3 reads CASSQGGQGHTEAFF. DNA for the CDR3: TGTGCCAGCAGCCAAGGTGGTCAGGGGCACACTGAAGCTTTCTTT. The rearrangement links TRBV3-1 (or the pseudogene TRBV3-2) to TRBJ1-1, with D perhaps TRBD1 (6 bases). The CDR3 consists of 15 residues. With 1 base removed from V and 3 bases from J, the gap between germline ends came to 12 bases. The germline V gene has CDR1 LGHDT and CDR2 YNNKEL (reference sequence).

The chain has TRBV9 and TRBJ2-7; D perhaps matches TRBD1 (5 bases). CDR3 length equals 10 residues. The ends were cut back, 7 bases at V and 10 bases at J, with 12 bases in the middle. Germline loops: CDR1 SGDLS, CDR2 YYNGEE. CDR3 residues: CASGKGPQYF. The CDR3 coding sequence is TGTGCCAGCGGAAAGGGGCCCCAGTACTTC.

This clone was counted between two and nine times. CDR3 residues: CATSDYRPGLEQETQYF. In DNA form, the CDR3 reads TGTGCCACCAGTGATTACAGGCCGGGACTCGAGCAAGAGACCCAGTACTTC. The rearrangement links TRBV24-1 to TRBJ2-5; D is possibly TRBD2 (6 bases). Between the trimmed V and J ends, which lost 2 bases and 2 bases, there was a span of 17 bases. The germline gives CDR1 KGHDR, CDR2 SFDVKD. The CDR3 is 17 residues long.

The chain couples TRBV18 to TRBJ2-7, with D possibly matching TRBD1 (6 bases). Per the germline V gene, CDR1 is KGHSH and CDR2 is LQKENI. Trimming stripped 1 base from V and 3 bases from J, with 16 bases between. The CDR3 runs 16 residues. For the CDR3, the DNA is TGTGCCAGCTCACCACTTCGAGGGACAATCAACTACGAGCAGTACTTC. Translated, it gives CASSPLRGTINYEQYF.

This chain links TRBV5-4 with TRBJ2-7; 7 bases are a match to TRBD1. The CDR3 contains 15 residues. V gave up 4 bases and J gave up 0 bases; unmatched junction bases: 7. Germline V CDR1 and CDR2: SGHNT, YYREEE (reference sequence). CDR3 nucleotide sequence: TGTGCCAGCAGCCCAGCGACAGGGAGCTCCTACGAGCAGTACTTC. This gives the protein CASSPATGSSYEQYF. Based on the CDR3 plus reference TRBV5-4 and TRBJ2-7, the full variable domain is ETGVTQSPTHLIKTRGQQVTLRCSSQSGHNTVSWYQQALGQGPQFIFQYYREEENGRGNFPPRFSGLQFPNYSSELNVNALELDDSALYLCASSPATGSSYEQYFGPGTRLTVT.

The chain carries TRBV12-3 or TRBV12-4 and TRBJ1-1; TRBD1 is a possible D gene (6 bases). The CDR3 has 12 residues. V lost 6 bases and J lost 5, with 10 bases in between. The CDR3: CASRQGGTEAFF. The CDR3 DNA sequence: TGTGCCAGCAGACAGGGAGGGACTGAAGCTTTCTTT.

The chain employs TRBV6-1 and TRBJ1-2, with no clear D. Germline loops: CDR1 MNHNS, CDR2 SASEGT. This CDR3 comprises 14 residues. The V gene lost 2 bases and the J gene lost 7 bases, with 14 bases spanning the gap. In nucleotides, the CDR3 is TGTGCCAGCAGTGAAACGCCAGAGGCGGCTGGCTACACCTTC. Protein sequence: CASSETPEAAGYTF.

The rearrangement joins TRBV5-1 to TRBJ2-1; TRBD2 aligns across 10 bases. Germline lookup yields CDR1 SGHRS and CDR2 YFSETQ. The CDR3 spans 17 residues. Trimming took 2 bases from V and 6 from J; bases not matched to a gene: 11. The CDR3 here is CASSLRQSGGAVNEQFF. CDR3 DNA sequence: TGCGCCAGCAGCTTACGCCAAAGCGGGGGGGCCGTCAATGAGCAGTTCTTC.

This clone occurred a few times. The chain recombines TRBV10-3 with TRBJ2-6; 12 bases map to TRBD1. The germline gives CDR1 ENHRY, CDR2 SYGVKD. The V and J ends lost 6 bases and 2 bases, in that order; junction bases with no gene match: 2. The CDR3 is made up of 16 amino acids. This CDR3 reads CAISRDRGPGANVLTF. The CDR3 region has the DNA TGTGCCATCAGCCGGGACAGGGGGCCTGGGGCCAACGTCCTGACTTTC.

The chain is built from TRBV2 and TRBJ2-3; 13 nucleotides match TRBD2. Germline V gene data show CDR1 as SNHLY and CDR2 as FYNNEI. The CDR3 consists of 18 residues. The V and J ends lost 6 bases and 0 bases, in that order; junction bases with no gene match: 9. The CDR3, as DNA: TGTGCCAGCAGCAATGGACTAGCGGGGGACCCTAGCACAGATACGCAGTATTTT. It yields the protein CASSNGLAGDPSTDTQYF.

The chain uses TRBV14 and TRBJ2-7; D remains ambiguous. The germline V and J ends were trimmed by 1 base and 2 bases, with 18 bases remaining between them. Germline values: CDR1 SGHDN, CDR2 FVKESK. The CDR3 totals 17 residues. Here the CDR3 DNA reads TGTGCCAGCAGCCAAGCGAAGCTACCCTCTGCCACCTACGAGCAGTACTTC. It specifies CASSQAKLPSATYEQYF. Full variable domain (remainder filled in from reference TRBV14 and TRBJ2-7): EAGVTQFPSHSVIEKGQTVTLRCDPISGHDNLYWYRRVMGKEIKFLLHFVKESKQDESGMPNNRFLAERTGGTYSTLKVQPAELEDSGVYFCASSQAKLPSATYEQYFGPGTRLTVT.

DNA for the CDR3: TGTGCCAGCAGTTCAACCGGGACAGGGGGCGAAAAACTGTTTTTT. Protein product: CASSSTGTGGEKLFF. The chain couples TRBV25-1 to TRBJ1-4; TRBD1 aligns across 12 bases. The CDR3 contains 15 residues. V trimming: 5 bases; J trimming: 8 bases; junction bases outside the gene matches: 6. Per the germline V gene, CDR1 is MGHDK and CDR2 is SYGVNS. Looking up the rest from reference TRBV25-1 and TRBJ1-4 gives the full variable domain: EADIYQTPRYLVIGTGKKITLECSQTMGHDKMYWYQQDPGMELHLIHYSYGVNSTEKGDLSSESTVSRIRTEHFPLTLESARPSHTSQYLCASSSTGTGGEKLFFGSGTQLSVL.

This chain uses TRBV5-1 with TRBJ1-1; the D gene is possibly TRBD1 (5 bases). The V end was cut by 4 bases, the J end by 2 bases, with 18 bases between. The germline CDR1 and CDR2 sequences are SGHRS and YFSETQ. This CDR3 has 16 residues. The CDR3 coding sequence is TGCGCCAGCAGCCCAGGGCGGGGGTACTATAACACTGAAGCTTTCTTT. It yields the protein CASSPGRGYYNTEAFF. Combining the CDR3 with reference TRBV5-1 and TRBJ1-1 gives the whole variable domain KAGVTQTPRYLIKTRGQQVTLSCSPISGHRSVSWYQQTPGQGLQFLFEYFSETQRNKGNFPGRFSGRQFSNSRSEMNVSTLELGDSALYLCASSPGRGYYNTEAFFGQGTRLTVV.

The chain links TRBV3-1 (or the pseudogene TRBV3-2) to TRBJ1-5, with 7 bases aligning to TRBD1. Germline V lookup: CDR1 LGHDT, CDR2 YNNKEL (reference sequence). V was pared by 3 bases and J by 5 bases, with 13 bases of the junction left unmatched. CDR3 length: 17 residues. CDR3 residues: CASSHTPNRQGHQPQHF. The DNA for the CDR3 is TGTGCCAGCAGCCATACACCAAACCGACAGGGTCATCAGCCCCAGCATTTT.

The chain is built from TRBV9 and TRBJ2-6; no firm D call. CDR1 is SGDLS, CDR2 YYNGEE, per germline. Trimming removed 6 bases at V and 2 bases at J, with 9 bases between. The CDR3 length is 14 residues. The CDR3 coding sequence is TGTGCCAGCAACGAGGTAGCTGGGGCCAACGTCCTGACTTTC. Translation: CASNEVAGANVLTF.